This TCR beta chain was sequenced during a study of blood T cells in healthy people across ages. Study findings and constraints: Across samples, TCR beta diversity tracked strongly with naive T cell percentage.

In regard to this clonotype: The antigen remains undetermined.

Per sample, no less than 5 micrograms of total RNA were extracted. Germline CDR1 is SGHTA and CDR2 is FQGNSA. The CDR3 is made up of 14 amino acids. V lost 8 bases and J 3 bases, leaving 16 bases between the germline ends. The second PCR ran roughly 7 to 12 cycles with a sample-barcoded 5' primer and J-beta primers. TCRdb independently ran MiXCR on the 5' RACE reads; one entry per CDR3 protein. Found here are about 670,000 distinct CDR3 sequences, roughly two fifths of them singletons; the top ten hold about 32%. The sample was blood. The origin of this receptor is a man at least 80 years old in good health. V gene TRBV7-2 combines with J gene TRBJ2-5; tentatively, D is TRBD2 (6 bases). Here the CDR3 DNA reads TGTGCCAGCGGCACCGGGACTTTAAAAGAGACCCAGTACTTC. It specifies CASGTGTLKETQYF.